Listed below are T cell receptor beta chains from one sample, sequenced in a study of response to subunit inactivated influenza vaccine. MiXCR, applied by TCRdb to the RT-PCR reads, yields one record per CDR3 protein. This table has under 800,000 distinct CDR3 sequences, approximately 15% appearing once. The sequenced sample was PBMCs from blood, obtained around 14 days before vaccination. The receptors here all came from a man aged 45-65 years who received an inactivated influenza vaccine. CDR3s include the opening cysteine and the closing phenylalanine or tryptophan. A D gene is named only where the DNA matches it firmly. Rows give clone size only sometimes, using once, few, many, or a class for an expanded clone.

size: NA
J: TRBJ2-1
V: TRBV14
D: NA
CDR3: CASSPRIGKGSYNEQFF
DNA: TGTGCCAGCAGCCCCCGAATCGGGAAGGGGTCCTACAATGAGCAGTTCTTC

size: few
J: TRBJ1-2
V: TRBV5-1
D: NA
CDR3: CASSQATAGGYTF
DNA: TGCGCCAGCAGCCAAGCAACGGCGGGAGGCTACACCTTC

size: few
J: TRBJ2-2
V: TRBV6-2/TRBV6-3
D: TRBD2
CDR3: CASSYGGLAGSTGELFF
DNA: TGTGCCAGCAGTTACGGGGGACTAGCGGGATCCACCGGGGAGCTGTTTTTT

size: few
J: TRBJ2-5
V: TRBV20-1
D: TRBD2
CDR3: CSELAGGRGQETQYF
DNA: TGCAGTGAACTAGCGGGGGGGCGGGGTCAGGAGACCCAGTACTTC

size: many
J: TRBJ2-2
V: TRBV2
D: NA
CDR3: CASRNGNTGELFF
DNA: TGTGCCAGCCGCAACGGGAACACCGGGGAGCTGTTTTTT

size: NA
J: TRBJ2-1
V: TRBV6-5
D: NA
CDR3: CASSYGQSYNEQFF
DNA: TGTGCCAGCAGTTACGGGCAGTCCTACAATGAGCAGTTCTTC

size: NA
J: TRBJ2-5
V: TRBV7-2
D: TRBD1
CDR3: CASSRDRVPETQYF
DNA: TGTGCCAGCAGCAGGGACAGGGTCCCAGAGACCCAGTACTTC

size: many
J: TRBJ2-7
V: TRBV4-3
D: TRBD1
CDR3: CASSRDRVSYEQYF
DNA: TGTGCCAGCAGCCGGGACAGGGTCTCCTACGAGCAGTACTTC

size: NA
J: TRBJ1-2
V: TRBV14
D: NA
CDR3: CASSQDAPQQGAYGYTF
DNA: TGTGCCAGCAGCCAAGATGCGCCCCAACAGGGTGCCTATGGCTACACCTTC

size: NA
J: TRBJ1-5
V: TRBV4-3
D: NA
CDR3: CASSQEIGGARNQPQHF
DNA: TGCGCCAGCAGCCAAGAAATTGGGGGGGCACGCAATCAGCCCCAGCATTTT

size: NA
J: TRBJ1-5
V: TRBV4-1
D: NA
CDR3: CASSQDQRGEGAQHF
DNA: TGCGCCAGCAGCCAAGATCAACGGGGGGAAGGGGCCCAGCATTTT